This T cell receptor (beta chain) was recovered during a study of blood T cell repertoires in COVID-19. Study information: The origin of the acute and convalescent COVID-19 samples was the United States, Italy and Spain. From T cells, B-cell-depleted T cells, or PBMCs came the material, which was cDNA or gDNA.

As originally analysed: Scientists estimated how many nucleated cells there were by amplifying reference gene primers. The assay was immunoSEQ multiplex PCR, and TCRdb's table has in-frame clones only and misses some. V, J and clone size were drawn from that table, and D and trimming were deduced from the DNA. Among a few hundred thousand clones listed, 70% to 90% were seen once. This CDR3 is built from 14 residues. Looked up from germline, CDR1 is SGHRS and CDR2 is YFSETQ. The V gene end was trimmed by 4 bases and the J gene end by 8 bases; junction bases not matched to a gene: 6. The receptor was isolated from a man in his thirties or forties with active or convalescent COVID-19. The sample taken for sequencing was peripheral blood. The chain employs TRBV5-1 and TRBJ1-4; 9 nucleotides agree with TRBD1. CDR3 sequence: CASSGQGSGEKLFF. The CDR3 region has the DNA TGCGCCAGCAGCGGACAGGGGTCTGGGGAAAAACTGTTTTTT. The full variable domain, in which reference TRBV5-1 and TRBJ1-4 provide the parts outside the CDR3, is KAGVTQTPRYLIKTRGQQVTLSCSPISGHRSVSWYQQTPGQGLQFLFEYFSETQRNKGNFPGRFSGRQFSNSRSEMNVSTLELGDSALYLCASSGQGSGEKLFFGSGTQLSVL.